A single sample is the source of the 27 T cell receptor beta chains below, sequenced in a study of T cells after yellow fever vaccination. TCRdb called the 5' RACE reads again in MiXCR, with one record for every CDR3 protein. Of around 310,000 distinct CDR3 sequences detected, almost 4% appear once; the ten largest clones hold approximately 24%. The sequencing used PBMCs, collected 5 days after the yellow fever booster vaccination. Receptors originate from a man aged 18 to 30 who received the YFV17D yellow fever vaccine.

This clonotype was counted many times. Its ends do not fully match the called genes, so a read error is possible. The DNA of the CDR3 is TGTGCCAGCAGCGAAGCAAGGCCAAACAATCAGCCCCAGCATTTT. Amino acids: CASSEARPNNQPQHF. This chain connects TRBV2 to TRBJ1-5; no reliable D call. The CDR3 contains 15 residues. Germline V CDR1 and CDR2: SNHLY, FYNNEI. Full variable domain (missing parts from reference TRBV2 and TRBJ1-5): EPEVTQTPSHQVTQMGQEVILRCVPISNHLYFYWYRQILGQKVEFLVSFYNNEISEKSEIFDDQFSVERPDGSNFTLKIRSTKLEDSAMYFCASSEARPNNQPQHFGDGTRLSIL.

The table lists this clonotype with a few counts. In DNA form, the CDR3 reads TGTGCCAGCTGTTCGGCCCTCTCTGGGGCCAACGTCCTGACTTTC. Amino acid sequence: CASCSALSGANVLTF. The V and J genes are TRBV6-1 and TRBJ2-6, with unresolved D. CDR3 size: 15 residues. Trimming cost V 8 bases and J 0 bases, with 11 bases left between them. Germline CDR1 reads MNHNS; CDR2 reads SASEGT.

V is TRBV6-5 and J is TRBJ1-5; maybe TRBD1 (5 bases). Germline CDR1 and CDR2: MNHEY and SVGAGI. The CDR3 sequence is 14 residues long. The V and J ends lost 2 bases and 4 bases respectively, with 9 bases between them. The CDR3 loop is CASSYEAGNQPQHF. DNA for the CDR3: TGTGCCAGCAGTTACGAAGCAGGGAATCAGCCCCAGCATTTT.

In this sample, this clonotype turned up many times. The rearrangement joins TRBV4-1 to TRBJ1-1; D is unresolved. V was clipped by 0 bases and J by 0 bases, with 14 bases between them. The CDR3 runs 17 residues. Germline V CDR1 and CDR2: MGHRA, YSYEKL. The CDR3 DNA reads as TGCGCCAGCAGCCAAGAGGTTGTTCAGGCCGTGAACACTGAAGCTTTCTTT. The encoded protein is CASSQEVVQAVNTEAFF.

This clonotype was observed a handful of times. The chain uses TRBV5-1 and TRBJ2-5; D unresolved. CDR3 length equals 14 residues. The germline V gene encodes CDR1 SGHRS and CDR2 YFSETQ. Trimming stripped 0 bases from V and 4 bases from J, with 10 bases between. CDR3 sequence: CASSLGVARETQYF. CDR3 DNA: TGCGCCAGCAGCTTGGGGGTAGCCCGAGAGACCCAGTACTTC.

This clonotype appeared many times. This chain joins TRBV7-2 and TRBJ2-7; 10 bases fit TRBD2. This CDR3 comprises 15 residues. The germline CDR1 and CDR2 sequences are SGHTA and FQGNSA. The junction had 3 bases not matched to a gene; V was cut back by 2 bases and J by 2 bases. CDR3: CASSLPLAGAYEQYF. The CDR3 bases are TGTGCCAGCAGCTTACCCCTAGCGGGGGCCTACGAGCAGTACTTC.

This clonotype was seen ten or more times. V usage is TRBV5-6 and J usage is TRBJ1-4; D call uncertain. This CDR3 is 13 amino acids long. Trimming removed 0 bases at V and 7 bases at J, with 7 bases between. Germline-derived CDR1 and CDR2 are SGHDT and YYEEEE. The CDR3 spells CASSLDSSEKLFF. DNA for the CDR3: TGTGCCAGCAGCTTGGACAGTTCTGAAAAACTGTTTTTT.

This clonotype was picked up a small number of times. The V gene is TRBV27, the J gene TRBJ2-5; a possible D gene is TRBD2 (5 bases). Germline values: CDR1 MNHEY, CDR2 SMNVEV (reference sequence). The CDR3 runs 14 residues. V dropped 5 bases and J dropped 4 bases, with 14 bases sitting between them. The DNA for the CDR3 is TGTGCCAGCAGTCCCCGGGTAGGAGGAGAGACCCAGTACTTC. Amino acids: CASSPRVGGETQYF.

V and J are TRBV5-6 and TRBJ1-5; maybe TRBD1 (5 bases). From germline, CDR1 is SGHDT and CDR2 YYEEEE. The CDR3 has 15 residues. The ends were cut back, 0 bases at V and 5 bases at J, with 12 bases in the middle. CDR3 coding DNA: TGTGCCAGCAGCTTGGGGGGGGGAACCTATCAGCCCCAGCATTTT. Protein product: CASSLGGGTYQPQHF. The full variable domain, rest sourced from reference TRBV5-6 and TRBJ1-5, is DAGVTQSPTHLIKTRGQQVTLRCSPKSGHDTVSWYQQALGQGPQFIFQYYEEEERQRGNFPDRFSGHQFPNYSSELNVNALLLGDSALYLCASSLGGGTYQPQHFGDGTRLSIL.

J is TRBJ2-3 and V is TRBV7-2; no clear D gene. The CDR3 sequence is 15 residues long. Trimming stripped 3 bases from V and 4 bases from J, with 14 bases between. CDR1 and CDR2 (germline): SGHTA, FQGNSA. The CDR3 DNA is TGTGCCAGCAGCTTTATTGTTGTGGGGTCAGATACGCAGTATTTT. Translated: CASSFIVVGSDTQYF.

The chain combines TRBV5-1 with TRBJ2-2; 8 positions match TRBD2. After removal of 2 bases from V and 2 bases from J, the junction contained 5 bases not matched to a gene. Germline V gene lookup returns CDR1 SGHRS and CDR2 YFSETQ. The CDR3 has 16 residues. The CDR3, as DNA: TGCGCCAGCAGCTTAAAGCGGGGGCCTAACACCGGGGAGCTGTTTTTT. Protein sequence: CASSLKRGPNTGELFF.

This chain connects TRBV7-3 to TRBJ2-3, with TRBD1 matching over 8 bases. Trimming at V came to 5 bases and at J to 2 bases, leaving 3 bases not matched to a gene. The germline gives CDR1 SGHTA, CDR2 FQGTGA. CDR3 length equals 14 residues. The CDR3 nucleotides read TGTGCCAGCAGCAGACAGGGGACCACAGATACGCAGTATTTT. As protein: CASSRQGTTDTQYF.

This clonotype was counted a few times. This rearrangement joins TRBV7-9 to TRBJ2-3; no clear D gene. This CDR3 region has 15 residues. Germline V gene lookup returns CDR1 SEHNR and CDR2 FQNEAQ (reference sequence). The V end was cut by 3 bases, the J end by 2 bases, with 12 bases between. In DNA, the CDR3 is TGTGCCAGCAGCTTGTCCAGGACCCTCACAGATACGCAGTATTTT. Protein sequence: CASSLSRTLTDTQYF.

There are many counts of this clonotype. The chain employs TRBV7-2 and TRBJ1-2; D is unresolved. Trimming removed 5 bases at V and 3 bases at J, with 10 bases between. This CDR3 contains 13 residues. The V gene's germline CDR1 is SGHTA and CDR2 FQGNSA. CDR3 amino acids: CASSLNQDYGYTF. The DNA of the CDR3 is TGTGCCAGCAGCCTAAATCAGGACTATGGCTACACCTTC. The variable domain in full, completed from reference TRBV7-2 and TRBJ1-2, reads GAGVSQSPSNKVTEKGKDVELRCDPISGHTALYWYRQSLGQGLEFLIYFQGNSAPDKSGLPSDRFSAERTGGSVSTLTIQRTQQEDSAVYLCASSLNQDYGYTFGSGTRLTVV.

Ten or more counts support this clonotype. The chain employs TRBV7-2 and TRBJ2-3, with D unclear. Germline CDR1 SGHTA, CDR2 FQGNSA. The V end lost 6 bases, the J end lost 2 bases, and 9 bases lay between the germline ends. The CDR3 runs to 13 residues. Written as DNA, the CDR3 is TGTGCCAGCAGTCCACAAGTCACAGATACGCAGTATTTT. It yields the protein CASSPQVTDTQYF.

This rearrangement joins TRBV6-1 to TRBJ1-6; D unclear. The CDR3 loop spans 15 amino acids. CDR1 MNHNS and CDR2 SASEGT come from the germline V gene. V was cut by 8 bases and J by 7 bases, with 18 bases left in between. The CDR3 reads CASPAKDGENSPLHF. CDR3 nucleotide sequence: TGTGCCAGCCCCGCTAAGGACGGCGAAAATTCACCCCTCCACTTT.

This chain joins TRBV3-1 and TRBJ2-1; the D gene is possibly TRBD1 (5 bases). The germline V gene has CDR1 LGHDT and CDR2 YNNKEL (reference sequence). Between the trimmed V and J ends, which lost 0 bases and 0 bases, there was a span of 15 bases. The length of the CDR3 is 18 residues. In nucleotides, the CDR3 is TGTGCCAGCAGCCAAGATAAGTTCAGGGCTGGCTCCTACAATGAGCAGTTCTTC. Translating gives CASSQDKFRAGSYNEQFF.

This clonotype was detected only a few times. V gene TRBV29-1 combines with J gene TRBJ1-2, with D hard to call. The V gene lost 7 bases and the J gene lost 8 bases, with 11 bases spanning the gap. The CDR3 is 10 residues long. Germline CDR1 SQVTM, CDR2 ANQGSEA. CDR3 in amino acids: CSAPVGGYTF. DNA of the CDR3: TGCAGCGCGCCCGTGGGAGGCTACACCTTC. The variable domain in full, completed from reference TRBV29-1 and TRBJ1-2, reads SAVISQKPSRDICQRGTSLTIQCQVDSQVTMMFWYRQQPGQSLTLIATANQGSEATYESGFVIDKFPISRPNLTFSTLTVSNMSPEDSSIYLCSAPVGGYTFGSGTRLTVV.

This clonotype has a handful of counts. The chain employs TRBV18 and TRBJ2-7; D is uncertain. The CDR3 covers 12 residues. Deletions cut 2 bases from V and 1 base from J, with 3 bases between. Germline assignment: CDR1 KGHSH and CDR2 LQKENI. CDR3 protein: CASSPISYEQYV. CDR3 bases: TGTGCCAGCTCACCAATTTCCTACGAGCAGTACGTC.

Only a few counts were recorded for this clonotype. The chain recombines TRBV19 with TRBJ2-1; TRBD1 matches at 10 bases. This CDR3 is 14 amino acids long. Germline values: CDR1 LNHDA, CDR2 SQIVND (reference sequence). The V segment lost 7 bases and the J segment 8 bases; nucleotides outside the gene matches: 8. The CDR3 DNA reads TGTGCCAGTACCCCCGGACAGGGGGACTATGAGCAGTTCTTC. It codes for CASTPGQGDYEQFF.

The chain employs TRBV9 and TRBJ2-3, with D possibly matching TRBD2 (7 bases). Germline CDR1 is SGDLS and CDR2 is YYNGEE. This CDR3 is built from 15 residues. The V end lost 3 bases, the J end lost 6 bases, and 17 bases lay between the germline ends. CDR3 in DNA: TGTGCCAGCAGCGCCAGTGGGAGGGGGGGCGATACGCAGTATTTT. Encoded protein: CASSASGRGGDTQYF.

The rearrangement joins TRBV9 to TRBJ2-3; the match to TRBD2 covers 8 bases. The CDR3 is 16 residues long. V gave up 3 bases and J gave up 0 bases; unmatched junction bases: 6. Germline V gives CDR1 SGDLS, CDR2 YYNGEE. CDR3 protein: CASSASGGQSTDTQYF. The CDR3 nucleotides read TGTGCCAGCAGCGCAAGCGGGGGCCAGAGCACAGATACGCAGTATTTT.

In its sample, this clonotype was seen a few times. This chain connects TRBV9 to TRBJ1-4; perhaps TRBD1 as D (5 bases). Trimming shortened V by 2 bases and J by 6 bases, and 11 bases separated the two germline ends. Germline V lookup: CDR1 SGDLS, CDR2 YYNGEE. The CDR3 length is 14 residues. CDR3 loop: CASSVSQGDEKLFF. CDR3 sequence (DNA): TGTGCCAGCAGCGTTTCTCAGGGAGATGAAAAACTGTTTTTT.

This clonotype appeared many times. The chain carries TRBV12-5 and TRBJ2-1, with D tentatively TRBD2 (5 bases). The germline gives CDR1 LGHNT, CDR2 FRNRAP. V dropped 5 bases and J dropped 16 bases, with 18 bases sitting between them. The CDR3 loop spans 12 amino acids. This CDR3 reads CASGAPLGGDFF. The DNA for the CDR3 is TGTGCTAGTGGTGCCCCGCTAGGAGGTGACTTCTTC.

The rearrangement joins TRBV5-1 to TRBJ2-1, with D maybe TRBD1 (6 bases). Trimming shortened V by 3 bases and J by 5 bases, and 21 bases separated the two germline ends. Germline CDR1 reads SGHRS; CDR2 reads YFSETQ. The CDR3 spans 17 residues. The CDR3 loop reads CASSSSTGTSKNNEQFF. The CDR3 region has the DNA TGCGCCAGCAGCTCCTCGACCGGGACAAGTAAAAACAATGAGCAGTTCTTC. The full variable domain, its missing parts supplied by reference TRBV5-1 and TRBJ2-1, is KAGVTQTPRYLIKTRGQQVTLSCSPISGHRSVSWYQQTPGQGLQFLFEYFSETQRNKGNFPGRFSGRQFSNSRSEMNVSTLELGDSALYLCASSSSTGTSKNNEQFFGPGTRLTVL.

This clonotype occurred many times. The J gene is TRBJ2-5, the V gene TRBV10-2; D possibly uses TRBD1 or TRBD2 (6 bases each). The V gene lost 7 bases and the J gene lost 1 base, with 7 bases spanning the gap. Germline V gene data show CDR1 as WSHSY and CDR2 as SAAADI. There are 12 residues in the CDR3. CDR3 in DNA: TGCGCCAGCACGGGGGCCCAAGAGACCCAGTACTTC. As protein: CASTGAQETQYF.

A few counts support this clonotype. DNA for the CDR3: TGCAGTGCTAGGGGGGGGAGCTCCTATAATTCACCCCTCCACTTT. It specifies CSARGGSSYNSPLHF. The genes are TRBV20-1 and TRBJ1-6; weak D call: TRBD1 (5 bases). V was shortened by 3 bases and J by 0 bases, with 9 bases between the two germline ends. Germline assignment: CDR1 DFQATT and CDR2 SNEGSKA (reference sequence). This CDR3 has 15 amino acids.